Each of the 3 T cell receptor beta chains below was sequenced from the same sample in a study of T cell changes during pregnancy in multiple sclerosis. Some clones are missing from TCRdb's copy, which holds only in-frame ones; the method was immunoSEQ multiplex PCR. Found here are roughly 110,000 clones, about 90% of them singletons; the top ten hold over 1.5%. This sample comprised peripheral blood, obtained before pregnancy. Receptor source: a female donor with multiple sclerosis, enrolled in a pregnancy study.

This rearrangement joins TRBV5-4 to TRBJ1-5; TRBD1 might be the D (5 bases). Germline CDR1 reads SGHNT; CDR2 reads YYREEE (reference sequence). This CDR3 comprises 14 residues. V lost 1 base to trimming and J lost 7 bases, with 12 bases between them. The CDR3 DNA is TGTGCCAGCAGCTTGCCAGGGTCAGGACAGCCCCAGCATTTT. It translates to CASSLPGSGQPQHF. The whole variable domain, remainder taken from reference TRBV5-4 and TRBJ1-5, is ETGVTQSPTHLIKTRGQQVTLRCSSQSGHNTVSWYQQALGQGPQFIFQYYREEENGRGNFPPRFSGLQFPNYSSELNVNALELDDSALYLCASSLPGSGQPQHFGDGTRLSIL.

The CDR3 DNA is TGTGCCAGCAGTGGAACTAGCGGGAGGGGCTACAATGAGCAGTTCTTC. This codes for CASSGTSGRGYNEQFF. J is TRBJ2-1 and V is TRBV2; TRBD2 matches at 13 bases. J was trimmed by 3 bases and V by 4 bases; bases with no gene match: 3. Germline loops: CDR1 SNHLY, CDR2 FYNNEI. The CDR3 spans 16 residues. Together with reference TRBV2 and TRBJ2-1, the CDR3 gives the full variable domain: EPEVTQTPSHQVTQMGQEVILRCVPISNHLYFYWYRQILGQKVEFLVSFYNNEISEKSEIFDDQFSVERPDGSNFTLKIRSTKLEDSAMYFCASSGTSGRGYNEQFFGPGTRLTVL.

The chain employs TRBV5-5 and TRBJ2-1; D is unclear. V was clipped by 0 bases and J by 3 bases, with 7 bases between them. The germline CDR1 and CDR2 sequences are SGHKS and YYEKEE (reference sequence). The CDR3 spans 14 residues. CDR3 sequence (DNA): TGTGCCAGCAGCTTGGCCAACAGCTACAATGAGCAGTTCTTC. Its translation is CASSLANSYNEQFF.